Listed here is a single T cell receptor (beta chain). Its antigen is as yet unknown. PCR involved 60 Vbeta and 13 Jbeta primers. Method: immunoSEQ multiplex PCR; TCRdb's copy keeps in-frame clones and lacks some. The sample has hundreds of thousands of clones; about 79% are singletons. This sample is drawn from a study of cytomegalovirus exposure and HLA in healthy donors. On the study more broadly: Samples from HLA-typed donors yielded approximately 80 million unique TCRs in an early data release. Findings of the study overall: Common viral pathogens seemed, in a later analysis, to connect with several of the most significant clusters. Reportedly, fewer N-insertions than the 666-donor mean appeared in an Asian-associated ancestry cluster in a later analysis. DRB1 had the most TCR associations and HLA-C the fewest, a later analysis found, with rates varying by HLA locus.

The CDR3 loop spans 15 amino acids. Germline CDR1 reads SGHDT; CDR2 reads YYEEEE. Trimming removed 0 bases from V and 2 bases from J, with 12 bases in between. The sequencing input was PBMCs. The clonotype was recovered from a male donor in good health and CMV-seronegative. The rearrangement joins TRBV5-6 to TRBJ2-7; no firm D call. CDR3 region: CASSLDTVAAYEQYF. In DNA form, the CDR3 reads TGTGCCAGCAGCTTGGACACAGTCGCAGCCTACGAGCAGTACTTC.